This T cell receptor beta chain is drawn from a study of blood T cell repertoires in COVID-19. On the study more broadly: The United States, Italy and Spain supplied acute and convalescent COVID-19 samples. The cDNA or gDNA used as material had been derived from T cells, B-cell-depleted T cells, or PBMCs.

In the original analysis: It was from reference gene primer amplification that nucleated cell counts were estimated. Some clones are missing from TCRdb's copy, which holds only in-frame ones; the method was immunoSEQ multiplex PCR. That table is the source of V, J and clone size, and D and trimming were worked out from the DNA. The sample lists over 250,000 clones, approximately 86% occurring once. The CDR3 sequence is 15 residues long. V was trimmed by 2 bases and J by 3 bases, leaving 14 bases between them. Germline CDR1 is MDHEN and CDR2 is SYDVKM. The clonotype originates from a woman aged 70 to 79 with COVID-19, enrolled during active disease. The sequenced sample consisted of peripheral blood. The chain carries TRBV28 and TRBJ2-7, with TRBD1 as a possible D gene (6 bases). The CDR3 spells CASSLGQSARYEQYF. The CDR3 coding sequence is TGTGCCAGCAGTTTAGGACAGTCAGCCCGCTACGAGCAGTACTTC.